This TCR beta chain was recorded in a study of T-cell memory formation after mild COVID-19 (dated by TCRdb to 2020 to 2023). In the study overall: TCR sequence clusters from the two donors were found to be largely donor specific. In a couple of donors, T-cell clones that expanded and contracted after mild COVID-19 were followed by sequencing TCRalpha and TCRbeta repertoires longitudinally. The cohort was made up of two young adult volunteers, one female and one male, who were previously healthy.

Ficoll-Paque density gradient centrifugation was used to isolate PBMCs. CDR1 and CDR2 were assigned from the germline V gene as SGHVS and FQNEAQ. A distance of 14 bases separates the germline ends of V and J, which lose 1 base and 3 bases respectively. Spanning cysteine to phenylalanine, the CDR3 consists of 16 amino acids. Only the CDR3 DNA stays, 48 bases, in frame from base 1. The full study reports these points: Contracting CD4+ clones were located mainly in the CM and EM memory subsets, whereas CD8+ clones were found to be enriched in EMRA. The study included only a couple of mild cases, and larger cohorts that include severe cases with pre-infection samples were judged to be necessary. Some responding clones were detected in pre-infection memory, which suggested that pre-existing cross-reactive memory T cells had joined the SARS-CoV-2 response. SARS-CoV-2 specificity of the second-wave clones peaking on day 37 was not confirmed. Clones contracting from day 15 to 85 had balanced CD4/CD8 phenotypes, while a second wave expanding from day 15 to 37 was biased towards CD4+.

TCRdb names Illumina NovaSeq 6000 as the instrument used. TCRalpha and TCRbeta cDNA libraries were built by 5'RACE with constant-segment primers, adding sample barcodes and unique molecular identifiers. Trizol reagent was used to extract RNA from every sample. Amplification of the libraries took two PCR steps, and the second step added a second sample barcode plus Illumina TruSeq adapters. The libraries were sequenced on an Illumina NovaSeq using 2 x 150 bp paired-end reads. The source study handled its data this way. With migec v1.2.7, reads were demultiplexed and then collapsed into UMI-guided consensus sequences. Using mixcr v2.1.11, UMI consensuses were aligned to TRA and TRB V and J templates and then assembled into clonotypes. Expanded or contracted clonotypes were those called significant by both edgeR and NoisET, with noise models trained on biological replicates. For edgeR calls, a false discovery rate-adjusted p below 0.01 and a log2 fold-change threshold of 1 were applied. As an exploratory analysis of dynamics, PCA with hierarchical clustering was applied to max-normalized trajectories of the 1000 most abundant clonotypes. Separately sequenced CD4+ and CD8+ repertoires were used to assign the CD4 or CD8 phenotype of responding clones. The public sequencing data were trimmed at Q25 with fastp and processed into clonotypes with MiXCR by TCRdb, which kept only in-frame beta chains. Rows with one shared CDR3 protein collapse into an entry with the most common genes and DNA. The V and J calls and clone size come from TCRdb's table, not from the authors' own analysis. The sample contains about 540,000 distinct CDR3 sequences, roughly 22% of them found a single time. Around 12% of the sample lies in the top ten.

The sample holds many counts of this clonotype. The clone's antigen remains unknown. One base away there is no much larger clone; base qualities are not given. Rearrangement joined TRBV7-8 to TRBJ2-3; TRBD2 might be the D gene, on 6 matching bases. Sequencing was performed on PBMCs or a T cell subset sorted from them (not recorded which). This clonotype was obtained from an adult woman who had mild COVID-19 (a few samples of this study predate the infection). The sample titles of this study are shuffled in the database, so cell type and time point are left out; the donor was told from shared clones. For the CDR3, the sequence is CASSLGGGIKTDTQYF. The nucleotide sequence reads as follows: TGTGCCAGCAGCTTAGGGGGCGGGATCAAAACAGATACGCAGTATTTT. Outside the CDR3, residues come from the reference TRBV7-8 and TRBJ2-3 proteins, so the full variable domain is: GAGVSQSPRYKVAKRGQDVALRCDPISGHVSLFWYQQALGQGPEFLTYFQNEAQLDKSGLPSDRFFAERPEGSVSTLKIQRTQQEDSAVYLCASSLGGGIKTDTQYFGPGTRLTVL.